The sample holds one count of the clone carrying this T cell receptor beta chain. The target antigen is unknown. V was cut by 3 bases and J by 8 bases, with 17 bases left in between. This CDR3 has 14 residues. Looked up from germline, CDR1 is SGDLS and CDR2 is YYNGEE. The PCR employed 60 Vbeta primers together with 13 Jbeta primers. Sequencing was performed with immunoSEQ multiplex PCR; in TCRdb, only in-frame clones are kept and a portion is missing. This table holds under 150,000 clones, approximately 75% found once. This sample is drawn from a study of cytomegalovirus exposure and HLA in healthy donors. General study points: TCR beta chains numbering 164 were designated cytomegalovirus-associated. Fewer N-insertions than the roughly 670-donor mean were reportedly shown by an Asian-associated ancestry cluster in a later analysis. Reported results showed that the classifier diagnosed cytomegalovirus status with high specificity and sensitivity. The authors confirmed in vitro that three CMV-associated chains were specific for CMV antigens.

The J gene is TRBJ1-2, the V gene TRBV9, with a possible D match to TRBD1 (5 bases). The source material was PBMCs. This clonotype was sampled from a middle-aged woman in good health and CMV-seropositive. The CDR3 loop reads CASSATLGGTGYTF. In DNA form, the CDR3 reads TGTGCCAGCAGCGCCACACTCGGGGGTACCGGCTACACCTTC.